This record covers a single T cell receptor (beta chain). Which antigen it targets is not known. No qualities accompany the bases; no much larger clone lies one base away. The sample's time point label is to be understood as: persistent/refractory GD, antithyroid drugs over 5 years with positive TRAb. RNA was extracted from PBMCs in TRIzol for both TCR sequencing and RNA sequencing. Graves' disease was diagnosed according to American Thyroid Association guidelines. Patients for the study were recruited at an endocrinology department in Xi'an, China. Each patient gave 7.5 to 10 milliliters of peripheral blood, collected in an EDTA anticoagulant tube. Ficoll Paque Plus density gradient separation was used to isolate PBMCs, and no additional T cell sorting was done. An Agilent 2100 Bioanalyzer and agarose gel were used to assess RNA quality, and a NanoDrop 2000 was used to measure RNA concentration. The record originates from a study of regulatory T cells in long-lasting Graves disease (dated by TCRdb to the early 2020s). Context from the whole study: Persistent Graves' disease was defined as antithyroid drug treatment for over 5 years with persistently positive TSH receptor autoantibodies. Peripheral blood TCR sequencing and RNA sequencing compared persistent Graves' disease patients with newly diagnosed Graves' disease patients. The study was registered as a clinical trial and conducted in China. TCR sequencing covered 13 persistent and 20 or so newly diagnosed Graves' disease patients, around 35 samples in total. Persistent Graves' disease patients in the clinical cohort had taken antithyroid drugs for roughly ten years on average.

The germline V gene supplies CDR1 MGHRA and CDR2 YSYEKL. A distance of 12 bases separates the germline ends of V and J, which lose 3 bases and 10 bases respectively. The cysteine opens and the phenylalanine closes a CDR3 of 13 amino acids. The read is trimmed to its CDR3 DNA, 39 bases read in frame from base 1. General study outcomes and caveats: Patients with persistent disease shared more public clonotypes (about 3,000) than newly diagnosed patients did (966). The small sample size was acknowledged by the authors as a limitation that may reduce accuracy. Sequencing and analysis were limited to the TCR beta chain. Persistent Graves' disease patients showed lower TCR Shannon entropy and fewer highly expanded clones than newly diagnosed patients, suggesting clonal expansion. The study examined only peripheral blood because the primary lesion, thyroid tissue, could not be accessed. Persistent disease showed preferential use of TRBV28, TRBJ1-2 and TRBJ2-5, whereas newly diagnosed disease favored TRBV20-1 and TRBJ2-1.

The library came from multiplex PCR. Sequencer: Illumina HiSeq 4000. CDR3 regions were amplified by Arm-PCR with iRepertoire HTBI primers to construct TCR beta libraries. PCR products were gel purified before sequencing. In the paper's pipeline: A total of 62 TRBV and under 15 TRBJ segments were identified across samples and were used for gene usage analysis of CDR3 amino acid clonotypes. COPE and FqMerger were used to merge the filtered high-quality paired reads into contigs. BLAST was used to align contigs to IMGT TRBV, TRBD and TRBJ reference genes, and CDR3 was defined according to IMGT. Any clonotype with a frequency above 0.1% was counted as a highly expanded clone. Shannon entropy served as the measure of repertoire diversity, while the Gini coefficient captured V-J evenness. A clonotype was considered public if more than one individual shared it. In-frame beta chains were kept once TCRdb had trimmed the public reads at Q25 with fastp and called clones with MiXCR. Merged by CDR3 protein, the rows form single entries marked with the most common genes and DNA. TCRdb, rather than the study authors, made the V and J calls. The sample yields about 310,000 distinct CDR3 sequences; around 23% were counted once. Of the sample, roughly 56% is held by the ten largest clones.

This sequence uses TRBV4-1 and TRBJ2-2; no confident D gene assignment can be made. The sequence was obtained from a female donor with Graves disease. The source was peripheral blood mononuclear cells (PBMCs), collected when the disease was refractory, from a patient treated with antithyroid drugs. The CDR3 protein is CASSHSEELELFF. The DNA sequence reads TGCGCCAGCAGCCATTCGGAAGAATTGGAGCTGTTTTTT.